These 22 T cell receptor beta chains came from one sample sequenced in a study of T cells in Graves' hyperthyroidism and ophthalmopathy. Amplified TCR beta CDR3 regions derived from RNA transcripts. RT-PCR in the first round (using the HTBI primer set) targeted the TCR CDR3. TCRdb reprocessed the multiplex PCR reads via MiXCR and lists one record per CDR3 protein. The sample has hundreds of thousands of distinct CDR3 sequences, about 20% seen once. Sequenced input: blood. The receptors come from a man aged 25 to 40 with Graves' ophthalmopathy.

A note on this clonotype: Being one base from a much bigger clone, this may be a read error. The CDR3 bases are TGTGCCAGCAGCTTAAGGGCTGGGCCCCCTGGAAACACCATATATTTT. Its protein is CASSLRAGPPGNTIYF. This chain uses TRBV11-2 with TRBJ1-3; D is uncertain. Germline lookup yields CDR1 SGHAT and CDR2 FQNNGV. V was clipped by 2 bases and J by 2 bases, with 13 bases between them. The CDR3 consists of 16 residues.

This clonotype was picked up many times. The J gene is TRBJ2-5, the V gene TRBV11-3, with 7 bases that match TRBD2. Germline values: CDR1 SGHNT, CDR2 YENEEA. This CDR3 is built from 17 residues. V lost 1 base to trimming and J lost 4 bases; unmatched junction nucleotides: 12. CDR3 loop: CASSLGGGLAVRETQYF. CDR3 DNA: TGTGCCAGCAGCTTAGGAGGCGGTCTAGCGGTGAGAGAGACCCAGTACTTC.

This clonotype was picked up a small number of times. The CDR3 bases are TGTGCCAGCAGTTCCAAACAGGGTCAGCCCCAGCATTTT. This sequence encodes CASSSKQGQPQHF. This chain links TRBV6-1 with TRBJ1-5; TRBD1 might be the D (6 bases). The CDR3 is 13 residues long. V lost 5 bases and J 6 bases, leaving 11 bases between the germline ends. Germline CDR1 is MNHNS and CDR2 is SASEGT.

This clonotype was counted at least ten times. The chain uses TRBV12-3 or TRBV12-4 and TRBJ1-1, with TRBD1 as a possible D gene (6 bases). Trimming cost V 6 bases and J 1 base, with 15 bases left between them. The CDR3 sequence is 15 residues long. CDR3 in amino acids: CASSRRTEQNTEAFF. The CDR3 region has the DNA TGTGCCAGCAGCCGGAGGACAGAGCAGAACACTGAAGCTTTCTTT.

V and J are TRBV6-1 and TRBJ1-5; TRBD1 aligns across 7 bases. The V segment lost 1 base and the J segment 7 bases; nucleotides outside the gene matches: 4. The CDR3 totals 14 residues. CDR1 MNHNS and CDR2 SASEGT come from the germline V gene. The DNA for the CDR3 is TGTGCCAGCAGTGAAGAGGTAGGGGGCCAGCCCCAGCATTTT. Translated, it gives CASSEEVGGQPQHF.

This clonotype was found many times. The chain joins TRBV3-1 to TRBJ2-5; a possible D gene is TRBD2 (6 bases). The V and J ends lost 4 bases and 5 bases respectively, with 14 bases between them. This CDR3 comprises 14 residues. CDR1 is LGHDT, CDR2 YNNKEL, per germline (reference sequence). DNA of the CDR3: TGTGCCAGCAGCCCAAGGGAACGGGGGGAGACCCAGTACTTC. This sequence encodes CASSPRERGETQYF.

This chain connects TRBV20-1 to TRBJ2-5; weak D call: TRBD2 (6 bases). The germline V and J ends were trimmed by 1 base and 5 bases, with 11 bases remaining between them. This CDR3 has 13 amino acids. Per the germline V gene, CDR1 is DFQATT and CDR2 is SNEGSKA (reference sequence). The CDR3 is CSARAGLGETQYF. DNA of the CDR3: TGCAGTGCTAGAGCGGGACTTGGGGAGACCCAGTACTTC.

The table lists this clonotype with a few counts. This chain uses TRBV7-9 with TRBJ2-7; D may be TRBD2 (5 bases). This CDR3 contains 14 residues. The germline V and J ends were trimmed by 1 base and 4 bases, with 11 bases remaining between them. Germline V gives CDR1 SEHNR, CDR2 FQNEAQ (reference sequence). The CDR3 DNA follows: TGTGCCAGCAGCTTAGGGACTGCCGCATACGAGCAGTACTTC. This encodes CASSLGTAAYEQYF.

The sample holds many counts of this clonotype. The V and J genes are TRBV9 and TRBJ2-5; D remains ambiguous. V gave up 6 bases and J gave up 1 base, with 13 bases separating them. The germline V gene has CDR1 SGDLS and CDR2 YYNGEE. CDR3 size: 14 residues. CDR3 DNA: TGTGCCAGCAACCCCTCCCCAGTCCAAGAGACCCAGTACTTC. Translated, it gives CASNPSPVQETQYF.

This clonotype was seen ten or more times. The chain has TRBV6-1 and TRBJ2-7; D gene ambiguous. CDR1 is MNHNS, CDR2 SASEGT, per germline. V shed 5 bases and J shed 2 bases, with 13 bases lying between them. The CDR3 is 14 amino acids. The CDR3 bases are TGTGCCAGCAGTCATAGAGTCACCACCTACGAGCAGTACTTC. Translating gives CASSHRVTTYEQYF.

The chain is built from TRBV7-9 and TRBJ2-5, with D possibly matching TRBD1 (6 bases). V lost 0 bases to trimming and J lost 2 bases, with 10 bases between them. The CDR3 consists of 15 residues. The germline V gene encodes CDR1 SEHNR and CDR2 FQNEAQ (reference sequence). The CDR3 protein is CASSLAQGFQETQYF. The DNA for the CDR3 is TGTGCCAGCAGCTTAGCTCAGGGGTTTCAAGAGACCCAGTACTTC.

The J gene is TRBJ2-1, the V gene TRBV28, with D perhaps matching TRBD1 (6 bases). In germline, CDR1 is MDHEN, CDR2 SYDVKM. The CDR3 spans 14 residues. Trimming removed 2 bases at V and 5 bases at J, with 10 bases between. The CDR3 loop reads CASSLTGKHNEQFF. In DNA form, the CDR3 reads TGTGCCAGCAGTTTAACAGGGAAACACAATGAGCAGTTCTTC. Using reference TRBV28 and TRBJ2-1 for the parts outside the CDR3, the full variable domain is DVKVTQSSRYLVKRTGEKVFLECVQDMDHENMFWYRQDPGLGLRLIYFSYDVKMKEKGDIPEGYSVSREKKERFSLILESASTNQTSMYLCASSLTGKHNEQFFGPGTRLTVL.

CDR3 sequence reads: CATNGGSHTDTQYF. CDR3 nucleotides: TGTGCCACCAATGGGGGGAGTCACACAGATACGCAGTATTTT. This sequence joins TRBV15 and TRBJ2-3; the D gene is possibly TRBD2 (6 bases). This CDR3 contains 14 residues. The germline CDR1 and CDR2 sequences are LNHNV and YYDKDF (reference sequence). The V end lost 7 bases, the J end lost 2 bases, and 13 bases lay between the germline ends.

This clonotype has only a few counts. The rearrangement joins TRBV5-1 to TRBJ1-2; D is undetermined. Looked up from germline, CDR1 is SGHRS and CDR2 is YFSETQ. The CDR3 runs 13 residues. The ends were cut back, 4 bases at V and 6 bases at J, with 13 bases in the middle. The chain's CDR3 is CASSIGKTDGYTF. As DNA, the CDR3 is TGCGCCAGCAGCATTGGGAAGACGGATGGCTACACCTTC.

The chain couples TRBV7-8 to TRBJ2-7; 10 bases match TRBD2. The CDR3 runs to 16 residues. CDR1 is SGHVS, CDR2 FQNEAQ, per germline. V lost 1 base and J lost 2; bases outside the gene matches: 5. The chain's CDR3 is CASSLVASGSPYEQYF. CDR3 nucleotides: TGTGCCAGCAGCTTAGTCGCTAGCGGGAGCCCCTACGAGCAGTACTTC.

A few counts support this clonotype. The rearrangement links TRBV20-1 to TRBJ2-2, with TRBD1 as a possible D gene (5 bases). The CDR3 has 15 amino acids. The germline V gene encodes CDR1 DFQATT and CDR2 SNEGSKA (reference sequence). Trimming pared 0 bases from V and 3 bases from J, leaving 11 bases between. DNA for the CDR3: TGCAGTGCTAGAGATTCCAGGGCGGACACCGGGGAGCTGTTTTTT. Its protein product is CSARDSRADTGELFF.

V is TRBV12-3 or TRBV12-4 and J is TRBJ1-1; no definite D call. The germline V and J ends were trimmed by 7 bases and 1 base, with 7 bases remaining between them. The CDR3 spans 12 residues. The CDR3 here is CASNYWNTEAFF. CDR3 sequence (DNA): TGTGCCAGCAACTACTGGAACACTGAAGCTTTCTTT.

This chain joins TRBV10-3 and TRBJ2-4; TRBD1 matches 11 bases. The CDR3 contains 15 residues. The germline V gene has CDR1 ENHRY and CDR2 SYGVKD. J lost 3 bases, V lost 6 bases, and 4 bases had no gene match. The DNA for the CDR3 is TGTGCCATCAGCGGACAGGGGGCTAGCAAAAACATTCAGTACTTC. Translated: CAISGQGASKNIQYF.

This clonotype occurred many times. In DNA form, the CDR3 reads TGTGCCAGCAGCTTAGATTTGGGTGAGACCCAGTACTTC. Encoded protein: CASSLDLGETQYF. The gene calls are TRBV11-2 and TRBJ2-5; D not resolved. With 0 bases removed from V and 5 bases from J, the gap between germline ends came to 7 bases. CDR1 and CDR2 (germline): SGHAT, FQNNGV. CDR3 length: 13 residues.

This clonotype was detected many times. The V and J genes are TRBV20-1 and TRBJ2-7, with 7 bases that match TRBD2. CDR3 size: 13 residues. Germline lookup yields CDR1 DFQATT and CDR2 SNEGSKA (reference sequence). V lost 4 bases and J lost 6; bases outside the gene matches: 9. The CDR3 here is CSATTSFMSEQYF. The CDR3 nucleotides are TGCAGTGCTACGACTAGCTTTATGAGCGAGCAGTACTTC.

The rearrangement links TRBV7-2 to TRBJ1-2, with 10 positions matching TRBD1. This CDR3 has 16 amino acids. Germline V gene sequence: CDR1 SGHTA, CDR2 FQGNSA. Trimming cost V 3 bases and J 2 bases; bases outside gene matches: 6. The CDR3 DNA follows: TGTGCCAGCAGCTTTACCGGGACAGGGGAGAACTATGGCTACACCTTC. It is translated as CASSFTGTGENYGYTF.

The CDR3 reads CSAPPSGSLRNEQFF. In nucleotides, the CDR3 is TGCAGTGCCCCGCCTAGCGGGAGCCTGAGGAATGAGCAGTTCTTC. The chain is built from TRBV20-1 and TRBJ2-1; TRBD2 agrees at 10 bases. The germline V gene encodes CDR1 DFQATT and CDR2 SNEGSKA (reference sequence). The CDR3 runs 15 residues. The V segment lost 6 bases and the J segment 7 bases; nucleotides outside the gene matches: 12.